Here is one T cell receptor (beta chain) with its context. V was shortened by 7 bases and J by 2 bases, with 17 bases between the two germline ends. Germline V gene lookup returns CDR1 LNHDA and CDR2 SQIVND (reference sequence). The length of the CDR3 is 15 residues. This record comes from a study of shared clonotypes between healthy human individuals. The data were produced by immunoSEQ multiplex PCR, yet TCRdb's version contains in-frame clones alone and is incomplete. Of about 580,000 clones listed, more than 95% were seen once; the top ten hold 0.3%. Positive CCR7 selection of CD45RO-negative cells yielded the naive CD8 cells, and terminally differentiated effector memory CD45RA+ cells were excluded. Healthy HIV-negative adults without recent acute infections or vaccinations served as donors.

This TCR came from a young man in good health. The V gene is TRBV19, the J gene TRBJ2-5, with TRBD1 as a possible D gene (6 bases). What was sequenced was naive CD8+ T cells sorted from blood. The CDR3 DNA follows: TGTGCCAGTACCAGCCTGGTGAGGGGGCAAGAGACCCAGTACTTC. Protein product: CASTSLVRGQETQYF.